This T cell receptor (beta chain) came from a study of response to subunit inactivated influenza vaccine. Regarding the study as a whole: Authors suggested that a seasonal influenza vaccination recruits few new T cells each time.

Trimming shortened V by 0 bases and J by 3 bases, and 6 bases separated the two germline ends. The CDR3 runs 14 residues. From germline, CDR1 is LGHDT and CDR2 YNNKEL (reference sequence). Notes on this clonotype: Its antigen remains unknown.

Via MiXCR, TCRdb re-called the RT-PCR reads, giving one row per CDR3 protein. The table lists approximately 530,000 distinct CDR3 sequences, 7.6% of them singletons. The chain carries TRBV3-1 and TRBJ1-5, with D hard to call. The receptor was isolated from a man aged 50 to 69 who received an inactivated influenza vaccine. Sequencing used PBMCs from blood, obtained about 24 months after vaccination. CDR3 sequence: CASSQDGNNQPQHF. The CDR3 DNA reads as TGTGCCAGCAGCCAAGATGGCAACAATCAGCCCCAGCATTTT.